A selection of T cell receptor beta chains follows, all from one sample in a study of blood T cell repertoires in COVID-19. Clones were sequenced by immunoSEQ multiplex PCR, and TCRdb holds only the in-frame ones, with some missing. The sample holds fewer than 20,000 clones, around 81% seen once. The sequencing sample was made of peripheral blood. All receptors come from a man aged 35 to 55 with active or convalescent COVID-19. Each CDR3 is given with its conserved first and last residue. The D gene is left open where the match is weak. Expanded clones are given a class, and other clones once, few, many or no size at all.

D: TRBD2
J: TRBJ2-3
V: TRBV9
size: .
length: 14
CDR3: CASSSGGGSYTQYF
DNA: TGTGCCAGCAGCTCTGGGGGGGGGTCGTATACGCAGTATTTT

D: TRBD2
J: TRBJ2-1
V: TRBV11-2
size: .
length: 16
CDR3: CASSLGLAGFYNEQFF
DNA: TGTGCCAGCAGCTTGGGACTAGCGGGTTTCTACAATGAGCAGTTCTTC

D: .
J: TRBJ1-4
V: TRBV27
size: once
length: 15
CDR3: CASRAGVVTNEKLFF
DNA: TGTGCCAGCAGAGCAGGGGTAGTAACTAATGAAAAACTGTTTTTT

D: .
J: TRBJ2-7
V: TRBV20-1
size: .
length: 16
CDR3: CSASPLRGTAIYEQYF
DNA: TGCAGTGCTAGTCCTCTCCGCGGGACAGCAATCTACGAGCAGTACTTC

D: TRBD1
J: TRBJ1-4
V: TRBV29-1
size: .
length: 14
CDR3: CSAFLDRGYEKLFF
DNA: TGCAGCGCATTCCTGGACAGGGGGTACGAAAAACTGTTTTTT

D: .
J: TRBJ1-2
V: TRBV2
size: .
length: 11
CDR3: CASSAFYGYTF
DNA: TGTGCCAGCAGTGCCTTCTATGGCTACACCTTC

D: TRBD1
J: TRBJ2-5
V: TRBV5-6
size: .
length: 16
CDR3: CASSKGTGVKKETQYF
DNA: TGTGCCAGCAGCAAAGGGACAGGGGTAAAGAAAGAGACCCAGTACTTC

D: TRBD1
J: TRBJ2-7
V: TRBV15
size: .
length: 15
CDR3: CATSRNRDRDYEQYF
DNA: TGTGCCACCAGCAGGAACCGGGACAGGGACTACGAGCAGTACTTC

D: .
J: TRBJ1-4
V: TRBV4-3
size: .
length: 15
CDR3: CASSPFRATNEKLFF
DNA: TGCGCCAGCAGTCCCTTCCGTGCAACTAATGAAAAACTGTTTTTT

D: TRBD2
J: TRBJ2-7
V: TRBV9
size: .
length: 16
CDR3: CASSVRDWGSGGLQYF
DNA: TGTGCCAGCAGCGTAAGGGATTGGGGTAGCGGGGGGCTGCAGTACTTC

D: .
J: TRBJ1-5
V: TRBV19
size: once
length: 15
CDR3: CASSPRQVTNQPQHF
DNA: TGTGCCAGTAGTCCACGACAGGTGACCAATCAGCCCCAGCATTTT

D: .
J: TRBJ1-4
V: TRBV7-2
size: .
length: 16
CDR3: CASSLETASRNEKLFF
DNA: TGTGCCAGCAGCTTAGAGACAGCCAGTAGAAATGAAAAACTGTTTTTT

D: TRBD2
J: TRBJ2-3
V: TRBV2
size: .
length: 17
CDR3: CASSPGLAGGPRDTQYF
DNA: TGTGCCAGCAGCCCGGGACTAGCGGGGGGGCCAAGAGATACGCAGTATTTT

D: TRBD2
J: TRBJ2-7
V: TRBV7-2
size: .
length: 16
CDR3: CASSRYMTSGGYEQYF
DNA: TGTGCCAGCAGCCGTTATATGACTAGCGGGGGCTACGAGCAGTACTTC